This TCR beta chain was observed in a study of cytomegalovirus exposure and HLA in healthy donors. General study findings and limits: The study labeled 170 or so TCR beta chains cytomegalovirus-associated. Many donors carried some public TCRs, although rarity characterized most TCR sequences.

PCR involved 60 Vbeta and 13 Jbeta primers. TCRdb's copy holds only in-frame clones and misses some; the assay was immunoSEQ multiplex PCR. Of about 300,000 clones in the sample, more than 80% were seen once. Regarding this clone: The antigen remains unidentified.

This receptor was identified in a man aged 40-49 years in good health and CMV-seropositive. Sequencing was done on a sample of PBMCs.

Written as DNA, the CDR3 is TGTGCCACCAGCAGCGACAGGGTTGGAAACACCATATATTTT. Protein product: CATSSDRVGNTIYF. The chain employs TRBV15 and TRBJ1-3, with TRBD1 matching over 7 bases. Germline trimming cut 3 bases from V and 3 bases from J; bases unmatched to any gene: 2. CDR3 length: 14 residues. Looked up from germline, CDR1 is LNHNV and CDR2 is YYDKDF (reference sequence).